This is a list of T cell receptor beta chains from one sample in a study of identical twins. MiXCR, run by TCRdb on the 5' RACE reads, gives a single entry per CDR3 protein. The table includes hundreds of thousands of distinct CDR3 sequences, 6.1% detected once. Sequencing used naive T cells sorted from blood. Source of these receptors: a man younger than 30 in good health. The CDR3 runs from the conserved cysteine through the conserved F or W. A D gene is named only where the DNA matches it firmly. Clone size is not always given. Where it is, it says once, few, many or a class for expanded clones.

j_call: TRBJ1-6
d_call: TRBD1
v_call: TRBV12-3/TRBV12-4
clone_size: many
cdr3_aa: CASSSGTGGSPLHF
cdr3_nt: TGTGCCAGCAGTTCCGGGACAGGCGGCTCACCCCTCCACTTT

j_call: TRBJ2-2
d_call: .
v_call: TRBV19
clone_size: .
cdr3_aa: CASSIPGVLNTGELFF
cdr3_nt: TGTGCCAGTAGTATTCCAGGGGTCCTCAACACCGGGGAGCTGTTTTTT

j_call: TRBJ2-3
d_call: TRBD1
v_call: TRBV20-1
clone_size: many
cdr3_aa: CSAPDRVKGTDTQYF
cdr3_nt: TGCAGTGCCCCGGACAGGGTGAAGGGCACAGATACGCAGTATTTT

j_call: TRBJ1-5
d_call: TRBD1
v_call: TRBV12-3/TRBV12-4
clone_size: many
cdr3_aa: CASRGGAGQPQHF
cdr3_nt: TGTGCCAGCAGAGGGGGCGCAGGTCAGCCCCAGCATTTT

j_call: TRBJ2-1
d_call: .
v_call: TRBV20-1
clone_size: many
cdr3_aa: CSARVPGGTEQFF
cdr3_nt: TGCAGTGCCAGGGTCCCCGGGGGAACTGAGCAGTTCTTC

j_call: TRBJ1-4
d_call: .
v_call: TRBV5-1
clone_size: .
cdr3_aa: CASSLVGTPGEKLFF
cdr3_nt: TGCGCCAGCAGCTTGGTGGGCACTCCGGGAGAAAAACTGTTTTTT

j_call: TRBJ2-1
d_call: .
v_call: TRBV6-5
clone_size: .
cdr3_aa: CASSSTRFEQFF
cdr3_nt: TGTGCCAGCAGTTCGACTAGGTTTGAGCAGTTCTTC

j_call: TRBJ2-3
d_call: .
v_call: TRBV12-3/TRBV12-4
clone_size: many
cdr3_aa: CASSPDLRDTQYF
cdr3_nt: TGTGCCAGCAGCCCGGACTTGCGGGATACGCAGTATTTT

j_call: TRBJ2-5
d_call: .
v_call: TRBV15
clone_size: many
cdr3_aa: CATSRDIVAQETQYF
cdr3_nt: TGTGCCACCAGCAGAGATATCGTGGCCCAAGAGACCCAGTACTTC

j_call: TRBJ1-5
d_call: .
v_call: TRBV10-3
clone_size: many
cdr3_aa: CAISDRIERSNQPQHF
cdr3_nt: TGTGCCATCAGTGATAGGATAGAAAGGAGCAATCAGCCCCAGCATTTT

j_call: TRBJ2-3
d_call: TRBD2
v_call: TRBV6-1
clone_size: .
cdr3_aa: CASSNPGLADTDTQYF
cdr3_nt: TGTGCCAGCAGCAACCCGGGACTAGCGGACACAGATACGCAGTATTTT

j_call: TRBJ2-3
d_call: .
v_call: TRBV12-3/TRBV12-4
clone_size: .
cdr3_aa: CAIADPPTDTQYF
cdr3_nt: TGTGCCATCGCGGACCCACCCACAGATACGCAGTATTTT

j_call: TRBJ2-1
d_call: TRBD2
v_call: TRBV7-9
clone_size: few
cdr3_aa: CASSLPFGRESYNEQFF
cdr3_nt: TGTGCCAGCAGCTTACCCTTCGGGCGGGAGTCGTACAATGAGCAGTTCTTC

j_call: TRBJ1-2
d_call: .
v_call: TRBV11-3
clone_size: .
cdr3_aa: CASSLERGSMDGYTF
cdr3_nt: TGTGCCAGCAGCTTAGAGCGTGGCAGTATGGATGGCTACACCTTC

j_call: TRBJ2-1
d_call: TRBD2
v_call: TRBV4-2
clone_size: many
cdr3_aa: CASSQVGSGRVDEQFF
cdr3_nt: TGTGCCAGCAGCCAAGTCGGTAGCGGGAGGGTAGATGAGCAGTTCTTC

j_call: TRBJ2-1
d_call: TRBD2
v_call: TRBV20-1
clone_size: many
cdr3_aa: CSAVATSGKSINEQFF
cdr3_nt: TGCAGTGCTGTGGCGACTAGCGGGAAGTCAATAAATGAGCAGTTCTTC

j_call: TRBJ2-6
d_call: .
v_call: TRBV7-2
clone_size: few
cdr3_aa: CASSPGRGAGANVLTF
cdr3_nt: TGTGCCAGCAGCCCAGGACGGGGCGCTGGGGCCAACGTCCTGACTTTC

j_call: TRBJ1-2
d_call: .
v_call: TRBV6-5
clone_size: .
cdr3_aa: CASSYTGNANYGYTF
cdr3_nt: TGTGCCAGCAGTTATACAGGGAATGCCAACTATGGCTACACCTTC

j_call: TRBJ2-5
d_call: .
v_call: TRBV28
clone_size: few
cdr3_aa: CASSAPRGTQYF
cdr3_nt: TGTGCCAGCAGTGCCCCACGGGGGACCCAGTACTTC

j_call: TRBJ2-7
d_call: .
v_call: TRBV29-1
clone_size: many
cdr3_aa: CSVAASTYEQYF
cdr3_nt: TGCAGCGTTGCGGCCAGCACCTACGAGCAGTACTTC

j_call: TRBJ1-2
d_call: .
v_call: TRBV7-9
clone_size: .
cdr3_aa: CASSLSQNYGYTF
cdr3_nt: TGTGCCAGCAGCTTATCTCAGAACTATGGCTACACCTTC

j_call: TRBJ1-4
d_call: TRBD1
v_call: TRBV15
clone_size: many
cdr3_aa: CATSRAPGQGNEKLFF
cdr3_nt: TGTGCCACCAGCAGAGCCCCGGGACAGGGTAATGAAAAACTGTTTTTT

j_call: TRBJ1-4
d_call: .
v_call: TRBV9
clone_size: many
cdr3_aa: CASSPRLGEKLFF
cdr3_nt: TGTGCCAGCAGCCCCCGGCTGGGGGAAAAACTGTTTTTT

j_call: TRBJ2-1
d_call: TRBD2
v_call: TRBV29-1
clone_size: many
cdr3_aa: CSVGLAGFYNEQFF
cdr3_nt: TGCAGCGTTGGGCTAGCGGGTTTCTACAATGAGCAGTTCTTC

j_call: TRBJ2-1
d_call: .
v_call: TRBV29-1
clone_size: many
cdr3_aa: CSVRKGGRQDEQFF
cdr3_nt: TGCAGCGTCCGAAAGGGCGGCAGGCAGGATGAGCAGTTCTTC

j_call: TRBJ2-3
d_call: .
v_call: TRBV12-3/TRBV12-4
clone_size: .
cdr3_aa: CATGTGDTQYF
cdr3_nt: TGTGCCACCGGAACAGGAGATACGCAGTATTTT

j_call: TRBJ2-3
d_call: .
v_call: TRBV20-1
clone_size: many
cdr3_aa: CSARQGPSTDTQYF
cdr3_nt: TGCAGTGCTAGGCAGGGGCCTAGCACAGATACGCAGTATTTT

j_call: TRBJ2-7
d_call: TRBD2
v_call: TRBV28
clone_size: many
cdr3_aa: CASSRKTGTSSYEQYF
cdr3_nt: TGTGCCAGCAGCAGGAAGACCGGGACTAGCTCCTACGAGCAGTACTTC

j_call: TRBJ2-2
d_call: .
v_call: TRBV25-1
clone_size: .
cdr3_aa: CASSGGGELFF
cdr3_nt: TGTGCCAGCAGTGGTGGTGGGGAGCTGTTTTTT

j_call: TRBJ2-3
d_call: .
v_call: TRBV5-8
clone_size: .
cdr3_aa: CASSLIGGPGTQYF
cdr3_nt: TGTGCCAGCAGCTTGATCGGAGGGCCTGGTACGCAGTATTTT

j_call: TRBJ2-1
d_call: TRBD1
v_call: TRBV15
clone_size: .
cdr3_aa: CATSLDRGYEQFF
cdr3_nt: TGTGCCACCAGCTTGGACAGGGGGTATGAGCAGTTCTTC

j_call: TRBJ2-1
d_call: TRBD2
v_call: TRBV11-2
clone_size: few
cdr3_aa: CASSLSTGLAGGLGEQFF
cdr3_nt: TGTGCCAGCAGCTTGTCCACGGGACTAGCGGGAGGTTTGGGTGAGCAGTTCTTC

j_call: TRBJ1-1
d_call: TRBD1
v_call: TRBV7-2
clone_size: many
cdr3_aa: CASSADRVKAFF
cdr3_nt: TGTGCCAGCAGCGCGGACAGGGTTAAAGCTTTCTTT

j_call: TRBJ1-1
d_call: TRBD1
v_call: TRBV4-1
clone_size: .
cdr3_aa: CASSHGRGVAFF
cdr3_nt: TGCGCCAGCAGCCATGGCAGGGGGGTAGCTTTCTTT

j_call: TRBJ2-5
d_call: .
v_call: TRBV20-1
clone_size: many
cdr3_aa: CSAREPNTQETQYF
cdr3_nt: TGCAGTGCTAGAGAACCGAACACTCAAGAGACCCAGTACTTC

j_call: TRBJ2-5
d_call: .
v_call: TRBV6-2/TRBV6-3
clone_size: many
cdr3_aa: CASSFRGERVETQYF
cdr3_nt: TGTGCCAGCAGTTTCCGAGGCGAAAGAGTGGAGACCCAGTACTTC

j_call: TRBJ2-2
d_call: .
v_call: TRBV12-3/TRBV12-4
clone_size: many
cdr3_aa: CASSLITGTGELFF
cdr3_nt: TGTGCCAGCAGTTTGATTACAGGGACCGGGGAGCTGTTTTTT

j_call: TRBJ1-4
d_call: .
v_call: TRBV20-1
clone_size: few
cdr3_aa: CSARDLDRAVHNEKLFF
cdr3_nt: TGCAGTGCTAGGGATCTTGACCGGGCAGTGCATAATGAAAAACTGTTTTTT

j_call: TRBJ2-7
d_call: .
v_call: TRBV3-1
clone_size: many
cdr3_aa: CASSRGLKTYEQYF
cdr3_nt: TGTGCCAGCAGCCGGGGACTTAAAACCTACGAGCAGTACTTC

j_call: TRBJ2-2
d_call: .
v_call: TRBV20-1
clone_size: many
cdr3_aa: CSASPGNTGELFF
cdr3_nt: TGCAGTGCTAGTCCGGGGAACACCGGGGAGCTGTTTTTT

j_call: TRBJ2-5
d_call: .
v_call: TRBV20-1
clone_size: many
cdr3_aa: CSAGALLQETQYF
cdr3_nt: TGCAGTGCTGGGGCCCTTCTCCAAGAGACCCAGTACTTC

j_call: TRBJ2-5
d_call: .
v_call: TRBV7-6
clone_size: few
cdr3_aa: CASSLGVMGETQYF
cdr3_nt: TGTGCCAGCAGCTTAGGGGTTATGGGAGAGACCCAGTACTTC